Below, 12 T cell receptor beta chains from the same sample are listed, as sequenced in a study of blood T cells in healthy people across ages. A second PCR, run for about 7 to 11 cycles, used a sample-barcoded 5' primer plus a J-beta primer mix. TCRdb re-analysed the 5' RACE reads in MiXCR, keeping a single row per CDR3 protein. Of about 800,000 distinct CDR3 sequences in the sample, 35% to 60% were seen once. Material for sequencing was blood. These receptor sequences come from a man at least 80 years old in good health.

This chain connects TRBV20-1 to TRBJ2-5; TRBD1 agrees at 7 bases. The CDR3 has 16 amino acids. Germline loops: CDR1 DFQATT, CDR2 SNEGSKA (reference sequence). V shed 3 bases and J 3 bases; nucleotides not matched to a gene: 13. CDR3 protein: CSASRGGRWLEETQYF. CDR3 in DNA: TGCAGTGCTAGTAGAGGGGGCAGGTGGCTTGAAGAGACCCAGTACTTC.

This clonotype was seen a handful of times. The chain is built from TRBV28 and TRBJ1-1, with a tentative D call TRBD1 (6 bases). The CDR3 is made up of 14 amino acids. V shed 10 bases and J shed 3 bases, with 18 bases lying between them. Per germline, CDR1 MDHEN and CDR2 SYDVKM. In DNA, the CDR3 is TGTGCCACCTACCGGGGGGCGGGTTACACTGAAGCTTTCTTT. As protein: CATYRGAGYTEAFF.

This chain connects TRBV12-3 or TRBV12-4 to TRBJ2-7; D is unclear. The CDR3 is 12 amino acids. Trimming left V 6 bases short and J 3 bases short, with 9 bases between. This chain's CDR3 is CASSSERYEQYF. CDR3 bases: TGTGCCAGCAGCTCGGAGCGCTACGAGCAGTACTTC.

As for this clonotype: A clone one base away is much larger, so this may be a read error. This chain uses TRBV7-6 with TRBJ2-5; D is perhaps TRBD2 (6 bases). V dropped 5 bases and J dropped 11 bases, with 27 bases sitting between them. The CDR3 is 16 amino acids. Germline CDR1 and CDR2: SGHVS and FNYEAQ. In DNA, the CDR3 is TGTGCCAGCAGCCCAATAACGGGGGAGCTGTACAATGAGCAGTACTTC. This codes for CASSPITGELYNEQYF.

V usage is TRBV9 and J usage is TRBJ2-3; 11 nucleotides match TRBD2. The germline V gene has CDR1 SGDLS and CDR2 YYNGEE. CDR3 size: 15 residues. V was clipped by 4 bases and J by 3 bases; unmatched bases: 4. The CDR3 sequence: CASSPTSGITDTQYF. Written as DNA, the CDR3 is TGTGCCAGCAGCCCGACTAGCGGGATAACAGATACGCAGTATTTT.

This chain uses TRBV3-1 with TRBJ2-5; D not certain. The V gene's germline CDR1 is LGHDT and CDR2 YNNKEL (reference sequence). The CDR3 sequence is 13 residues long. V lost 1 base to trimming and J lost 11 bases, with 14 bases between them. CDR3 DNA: TGTGCCAGCAGCCAAGCGGGTCCAGGAGAGCAGTACTTC. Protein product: CASSQAGPGEQYF.

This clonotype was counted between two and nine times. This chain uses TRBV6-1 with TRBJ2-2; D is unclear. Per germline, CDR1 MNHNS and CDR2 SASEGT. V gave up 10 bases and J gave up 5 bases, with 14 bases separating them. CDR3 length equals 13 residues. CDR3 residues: CATYPPGTGELFF. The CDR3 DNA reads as TGTGCCACCTACCCTCCTGGGACCGGGGAGCTGTTTTTT.

CDR3 loop: CASSYDQAGTDTQYF. DNA of the CDR3: TGTGCCAGCAGTTACGACCAGGCGGGTACAGATACGCAGTATTTT. V usage is TRBV6-5 and J usage is TRBJ2-3; maybe TRBD2 (5 bases). The germline V gene has CDR1 MNHEY and CDR2 SVGAGI. Trimming cost V 2 bases and J 3 bases, with 12 bases left between them. The CDR3 has 15 amino acids.

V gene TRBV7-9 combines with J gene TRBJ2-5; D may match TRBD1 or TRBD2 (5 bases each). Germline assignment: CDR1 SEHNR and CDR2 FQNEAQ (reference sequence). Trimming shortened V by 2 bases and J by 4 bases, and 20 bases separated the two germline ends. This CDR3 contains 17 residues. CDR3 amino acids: CASSLPEAGPVGETQYF. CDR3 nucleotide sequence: TGTGCCAGCAGCTTACCGGAGGCAGGGCCCGTTGGAGAGACCCAGTACTTC. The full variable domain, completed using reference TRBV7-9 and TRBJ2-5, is DTGVSQNPRHKITKRGQNVTFRCDPISEHNRLYWYRQTLGQGPEFLTYFQNEAQLEKSRLLSDRFSAERPKGSFSTLEIQRTEQGDSAMYLCASSLPEAGPVGETQYFGPGTRLLVL.

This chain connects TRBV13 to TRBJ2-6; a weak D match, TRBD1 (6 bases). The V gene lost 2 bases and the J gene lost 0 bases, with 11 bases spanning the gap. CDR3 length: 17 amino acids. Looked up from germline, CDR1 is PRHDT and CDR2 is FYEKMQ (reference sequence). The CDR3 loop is CASSLTGYYSGANVLTF. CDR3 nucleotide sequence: TGTGCCAGCAGCTTAACAGGGTACTACTCTGGGGCCAACGTCCTGACTTTC. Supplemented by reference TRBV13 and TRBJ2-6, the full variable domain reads AAGVIQSPRHLIKEKRETATLKCYPIPRHDTVYWYQQGPGQDPQFLISFYEKMQSDKGSIPDRFSAQQFSDYHSELNMSSLELGDSALYFCASSLTGYYSGANVLTFGAGSRLTVL.

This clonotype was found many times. In DNA form, the CDR3 reads TGCGCCAGCAGCAGGGGTCAAACCGACGATGAGCAGTTCTTC. This codes for CASSRGQTDDEQFF. V is TRBV5-1 and J is TRBJ2-1; tentatively, D is TRBD1 (5 bases). From germline, CDR1 is SGHRS and CDR2 YFSETQ. The CDR3 has 14 amino acids. Deletions cut 4 bases from V and 8 bases from J, with 16 bases between.

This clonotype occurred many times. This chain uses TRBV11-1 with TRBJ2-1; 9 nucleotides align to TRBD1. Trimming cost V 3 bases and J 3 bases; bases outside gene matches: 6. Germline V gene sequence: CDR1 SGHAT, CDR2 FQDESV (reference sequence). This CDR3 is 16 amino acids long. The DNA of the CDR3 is TGTGCCAGCAGCTTCGGGACAGGGTTTGACTACAATGAGCAGTTCTTC. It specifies CASSFGTGFDYNEQFF.